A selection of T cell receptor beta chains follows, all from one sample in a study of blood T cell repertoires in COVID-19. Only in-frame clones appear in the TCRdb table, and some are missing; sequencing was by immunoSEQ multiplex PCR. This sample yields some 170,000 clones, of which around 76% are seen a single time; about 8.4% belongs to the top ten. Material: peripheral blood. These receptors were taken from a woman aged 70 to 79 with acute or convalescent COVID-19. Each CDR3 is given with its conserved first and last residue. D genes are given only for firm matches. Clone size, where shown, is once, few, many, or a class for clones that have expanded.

CAWSVGGTSYNSPLHF	TGTGCCTGGAGCGTCGGAGGCACCTCCTATAATTCACCCCTCCACTTT	TRBV30	TRBJ1-6	-	-
CATASTGGNQPQHF	TGTGCCACCGCCTCGACAGGGGGCAATCAGCCCCAGCATTTT	TRBV10-3	TRBJ1-5	TRBD1	-
CASSLDRGRLGTEAFF	TGTGCCAGCAGCTTAGACAGGGGGCGACTTGGCACTGAAGCTTTCTTT	TRBV11-2	TRBJ1-1	TRBD1	once
CASSKQRTGYSPLHF	TGTGCCAGCAGTAAACAGAGGACAGGGTACTCACCCCTCCACTTT	TRBV6-2/TRBV6-3	TRBJ1-6	TRBD1	-
CASSLVGGWTDTQYF	TGCGCCAGCAGCTTGGTCGGGGGTTGGACAGATACGCAGTATTTT	TRBV5-1	TRBJ2-3	-	few
CASSELRQPQHF	TGTGCCAGCAGTGAACTCAGACAGCCCCAGCATTTT	TRBV6-1	TRBJ1-5	-	-
CSAEGQGTQYF	TGCAGTGCCGAGGGACAGGGGACTCAGTACTTC	TRBV20-1	TRBJ2-4	TRBD1	-
CAWSVQSGRAWNEQFF	TGTGCCTGGAGTGTCCAAAGCGGGAGGGCCTGGAATGAGCAGTTCTTC	TRBV30	TRBJ2-1	TRBD2	once
CASSLVYSYNQPQHF	TGTGCCAGCAGTTTAGTCTACAGCTACAATCAGCCCCAGCATTTT	TRBV28	TRBJ1-5	-	-
CATSAPGEGQPQHF	TGTGCCACCAGTGCGCCAGGGGAGGGTCAGCCCCAGCATTTT	TRBV24-1	TRBJ1-5	-	-
CASSYGAGNQPQHF	TGTGCCAGCAGTTACGGGGCGGGCAATCAGCCCCAGCATTTT	TRBV6-5	TRBJ1-5	-	-
CASSLLASGNNEQFF	TGTGCCAGCAGCTTACTTGCTAGCGGGAACAATGAGCAGTTCTTC	TRBV7-2	TRBJ2-1	TRBD2	-
CASSLALTGLDTQYF	TGTGCCAGCAGCTTAGCGTTGACAGGGCTGGATACGCAGTATTTT	TRBV7-9	TRBJ2-3	TRBD1	few
CASTDRGSGANVLTF	TGTGCCAGCACCGACAGGGGGTCTGGGGCCAACGTCCTGACTTTC	TRBV7-8	TRBJ2-6	TRBD1	-
CASSPQGNTEAFF	TGTGCCAGCAGCCCCCAGGGTAACACTGAAGCTTTCTTT	TRBV6-1	TRBJ1-1	-	-
CAWSGTAYGYTF	TGTGCCTGGAGTGGGACAGCATATGGCTACACCTTC	TRBV30	TRBJ1-2	-	-
CASSEAGGPYEQYF	TGTGCCAGCAGCGAAGCGGGTGGCCCCTACGAGCAGTACTTC	TRBV7-2	TRBJ2-7	-	many
CASSSPTGGGRNEQYF	TGTGCCAGCAGCTCGCCCACAGGGGGCGGCAGGAACGAGCAGTACTTC	TRBV11-2	TRBJ2-7	TRBD1	-
CASSQDPGRTGFREQYF	TGCGCCAGCAGCCAAGATCCAGGGAGGACAGGGTTCCGCGAGCAGTACTTC	TRBV4-1	TRBJ2-7	TRBD1	-
CASSYYGRAPNNEQFF	TGTGCCAGCAGTTACTACGGGAGGGCCCCTAACAATGAGCAGTTCTTC	TRBV27	TRBJ2-1	TRBD2	-
CASSSRSSYEQYF	TGTGCCAGCAGCTCAAGGAGCTCCTACGAGCAGTACTTC	TRBV7-2	TRBJ2-7	-	-
CASSYTLNTEAFF	TGTGCCAGCAGTTACACACTGAACACTGAAGCTTTCTTT	TRBV6-2/TRBV6-3	TRBJ1-1	-	-
CASSDSLSYEQYF	TGTGCCAGCAGTGACAGCCTCTCCTACGAGCAGTACTTC	TRBV6-6	TRBJ2-7	-	-
CASSPRGGDGYTF	TGTGCCAGCTCACCCCGGGGGGGGGACGGCTACACCTTC	TRBV18	TRBJ1-2	-	-
CASSETGQSNQPQHF	TGTGCCAGTAGTGAGACGGGACAGAGCAATCAGCCCCAGCATTTT	TRBV19	TRBJ1-5	TRBD1	-
CASSVARTGQGDTQYF	TGTGCCAGCAGCGTAGCTAGGACAGGTCAGGGAGATACGCAGTATTTT	TRBV9	TRBJ2-3	TRBD1	-
CASSSLRAGGIQYF	TGTGCCAGCAGCTCCCTACGGGCGGGTGGCATTCAGTACTTC	TRBV7-8	TRBJ2-4	-	few
CSASIQNNEKLFF	TGCAGTGCTAGTATCCAGAATAATGAAAAACTGTTTTTT	TRBV20-1	TRBJ1-4	-	-
CASSFTGYGNYGYTF	TGTGCCAGCAGTTTCACAGGGTACGGAAACTATGGCTACACCTTC	TRBV27	TRBJ1-2	-	-
CASSQVRVDTGELFF	TGCGCCAGCAGCCAAGTCAGGGTAGACACCGGGGAGCTGTTTTTT	TRBV4-3	TRBJ2-2	-	-
CASSPSGGAGEQFF	TGTGCCAGCAGCCCCAGCGGGGGGGCCGGTGAGCAGTTCTTC	TRBV7-2	TRBJ2-1	TRBD2	-
CASSLALAGGQDTQYF	TGCGCCAGCAGCTTGGCACTAGCGGGAGGGCAAGATACGCAGTATTTT	TRBV5-1	TRBJ2-3	TRBD2	-
CASSYGGGESYEQYF	TGTGCCAGCAGTTATGGCGGGGGAGAGTCCTACGAGCAGTACTTC	TRBV6-5	TRBJ2-7	TRBD2	-
CATSANNYGYTF	TGTGCCACCAGTGCCAATAACTATGGCTACACCTTC	TRBV24-1	TRBJ1-2	-	-
CASSPQGLAAMGNEQFF	TGTGCCAGCAGCCCCCAGGGACTAGCGGCGATGGGCAATGAGCAGTTCTTC	TRBV11-2	TRBJ2-1	TRBD2	-
CASRPGQRGLAKNIQYF	TGTGCCAGCAGACCCGGCCAGCGGGGTTTAGCCAAAAACATTCAGTACTTC	TRBV28	TRBJ2-4	TRBD2	-
CASSLLPRQTANTEAFF	TGTGCCAGCAGCTTGCTCCCCAGACAGACAGCGAACACTGAAGCTTTCTTT	TRBV12-1	TRBJ1-1	-	once
CAWSPGESGTGGGSPLHF	TGTGCCTGGAGTCCCGGGGAGTCCGGGACAGGGGGAGGGTCACCCCTCCACTTT	TRBV30	TRBJ1-6	TRBD1	-